Listed below are T cell receptor beta chains from one sample, sequenced in a study of blood T cells in healthy people across ages. TCRdb used MiXCR to reprocess the 5' RACE reads, holding one entry per CDR3 protein. The table has about 1.6 million distinct CDR3 sequences, about 35% seen once; the top ten hold roughly 12%. Sequencing input: blood. These receptor sequences come from a woman in her thirties in good health. CDR3s include the opening cysteine and the closing phenylalanine or tryptophan. Fields, in order: clone size, J gene, V gene, D gene, CDR3 protein, CDR3 DNA. The D gene is left open where the match is weak. Only part of the rows carry a size: once, few, many, or a class if the clone is expanded.

>NA|TRBJ2-5|TRBV7-8|TRBD2
CASSLLGVSGGRFLQETQYF
TGTGCCAGCAGCCTCCTGGGGGTTAGCGGGGGGCGGTTCCTACAAGAGACCCAGTACTTC
>few|TRBJ2-1|TRBV7-8|TRBD1
CASSLSGTETSYNEQFF
TGTGCCAGCAGCTTGTCCGGGACAGAGACTTCCTACAATGAGCAGTTCTTC
>NA|TRBJ2-4|TRBV20-1|TRBD1
CSARDRGRRNIQYF
TGCAGTGCTAGAGACAGGGGGCGCCGGAACATTCAGTACTTC
>NA|TRBJ1-2|TRBV18|NA
CASSPWGYDYGYTF
TGTGCCAGCTCACCATGGGGATATGACTATGGCTACACCTTC
>few|TRBJ2-1|TRBV24-1|TRBD2
CATAGLAGSSYNEQFF
TGTGCCACTGCGGGACTAGCGGGGAGCTCCTACAATGAGCAGTTCTTC
>NA|TRBJ2-1|TRBV9|TRBD2
CASSLSRTSGPSYNEQFF
TGTGCCAGCAGTTTATCGAGGACTAGCGGGCCGTCCTACAATGAGCAGTTCTTC
>NA|TRBJ2-1|TRBV24-1|TRBD2
CATSDLDAGTRFGEQFF
TGTGCCACCAGTGATTTGGATGCCGGGACTAGATTCGGGGAGCAGTTCTTC
>NA|TRBJ1-5|TRBV18|NA
CASSPYDGQPQHF
TGTGCCAGCTCACCTTACGACGGTCAGCCCCAGCATTTT
>once|TRBJ2-7|TRBV27|NA
CASSFSKTSYEQYF
TGTGCCAGCAGTTTTTCGAAAACCTCCTACGAGCAGTACTTC
>NA|TRBJ1-2|TRBV20-1|NA
CSAHVLWNDYTF
TGCAGTGCACACGTTTTGTGGAATGACTACACCTTC
>many|TRBJ2-3|TRBV5-5|TRBD1
CASSLEGQGADTQYF
TGTGCCAGCAGCTTGGAGGGACAGGGCGCAGATACGCAGTATTTT
>few|TRBJ1-5|TRBV6-1|NA
CASSVSGYDNQPQHF
TGTGCCAGCAGTGTCTCAGGGTACGACAATCAGCCCCAGCATTTT
>NA|TRBJ2-7|TRBV29-1|TRBD1
CSGRDRGYEQYF
TGCAGCGGCCGGGACAGGGGATACGAGCAGTACTTC
>few|TRBJ2-7|TRBV3-1|NA
CASSPGTDSSYEQYF
TGTGCCAGCAGCCCCGGGACGGACAGTTCCTACGAGCAGTACTTC
>few|TRBJ2-5|TRBV25-1|NA
CASSEGGGPAWGTQYF
TGTGCCAGCTCAGAAGGGGGGGGGCCCGCTTGGGGGACCCAGTACTTC
>NA|TRBJ1-1|TRBV20-1|NA
CSALDSMNTEAFF
TGCAGTGCCCTGGACAGCATGAACACTGAAGCTTTCTTT
>once|TRBJ1-3|TRBV5-1|NA
CASSLDREDTIYF
TGCGCCAGCAGCTTGGACAGGGAAGACACCATATATTTT
>NA|TRBJ2-1|TRBV20-1|NA
CSATDSDAYNEQFF
TGCAGTGCTACCGACTCTGACGCCTACAATGAGCAGTTCTTC
>NA|TRBJ2-7|TRBV25-1|NA
CASSEGRGRASYEQYF
TGTGCCAGCAGTGAAGGTCGGGGGCGGGCTTCCTACGAGCAGTACTTC
>NA|TRBJ2-3|TRBV5-1|NA
CASSLAGEGRDTQYF
TGCGCCAGCAGCTTGGCGGGAGAAGGGAGAGATACGCAGTATTTT
>few|TRBJ1-1|TRBV12-3/TRBV12-4|NA
CASSRGAGESNTEAFF
TGTGCCAGCAGTCGAGGCGCAGGGGAGTCGAACACTGAAGCTTTCTTT
>NA|TRBJ1-2|TRBV6-2/TRBV6-3|TRBD1
CASSYPDRAYGYTF
TGTGCCAGCAGTTACCCTGACAGGGCCTATGGCTACACCTTC
>NA|TRBJ1-6|TRBV7-2|NA
CASSPLGNSPLHF
TGTGCCAGCAGCCCCCTCGGGAATTCACCCCTCCACTTT
>few|TRBJ2-2|TRBV6-5|NA
CASSPGGRAAGELFF
TGTGCCAGCAGCCCCGGGGGGCGCGCAGCCGGGGAGCTGTTTTTT
>few|TRBJ2-7|TRBV10-3|TRBD2
CAISGGLAGVEQYF
TGTGCCATCAGTGGGGGACTAGCGGGAGTCGAGCAGTACTTC
>NA|TRBJ2-3|TRBV5-4|NA
CASSLAVQDTQYF
TGTGCCAGCAGCTTGGCCGTCCAAGATACGCAGTATTTT
>NA|TRBJ2-5|TRBV6-5|TRBD1
CASSPTGALQETQYF
TGTGCCAGCAGCCCGACAGGGGCCTTACAAGAGACCCAGTACTTC
>few|TRBJ2-5|TRBV12-5|NA
CASGRLTQETQYF
TGTGCTAGTGGTCGACTAACACAAGAGACCCAGTACTTC
>few|TRBJ2-7|TRBV5-1|NA
CASSLNGNGAEQYF
TGCGCCAGCAGCTTGAACGGGAACGGAGCCGAGCAGTACTTC
>few|TRBJ2-5|TRBV11-2|NA
CASSPQGTQTGETQYF
TGTGCCAGCAGCCCCCAAGGGACTCAAACGGGAGAGACCCAGTACTTC
>NA|TRBJ2-3|TRBV5-1|NA
CASSPQRGLTDTQYF
TGCGCCAGCAGCCCTCAGAGGGGTCTCACAGATACGCAGTATTTT
>NA|TRBJ1-2|TRBV5-1|TRBD1
CASSWGTGGNYGYTF
TGCGCCAGCAGCTGGGGGACAGGGGGCAACTATGGCTACACCTTC
>many|TRBJ2-5|TRBV7-2|NA
CASSLSLVETQYF
TGTGCCAGCAGCCTCTCTCTGGTTGAGACCCAGTACTTC
>NA|TRBJ2-2|TRBV27|NA
CAIVLSAGELFF
TGTGCCATCGTGCTGTCGGCCGGGGAGCTGTTTTTT
>NA|TRBJ2-7|TRBV5-1|NA
CASSTVPQGRAYEQYF
TGCGCCAGCAGCACCGTTCCCCAGGGGAGGGCCTACGAGCAGTACTTC
>few|TRBJ2-3|TRBV20-1|TRBD2
CSAPRSGSTDTQYF
TGCAGTGCCCCTCGTAGCGGGAGCACAGATACGCAGTATTTT
>NA|TRBJ1-2|TRBV28|NA
CASSSSSPPGYTF
TGTGCCAGCAGTTCGTCCTCACCCCCTGGCTACACCTTC
>few|TRBJ1-2|TRBV6-1|NA
CATVWTLNYGYTF
TGTGCCACCGTTTGGACACTTAACTATGGCTACACCTTC
>few|TRBJ2-1|TRBV12-3/TRBV12-4|TRBD2
CASSFGTRSSYNEQFF
TGTGCCAGCAGTTTTGGGACTAGAAGCTCCTACAATGAGCAGTTCTTC
>few|TRBJ1-1|TRBV11-1|TRBD1
CASNYTDRVYGGTEAFF
TGTGCCAGCAACTACACTGACAGGGTCTATGGTGGAACTGAAGCTTTCTTT
>few|TRBJ1-5|TRBV5-1|NA
CASSTSPNQPQHF
TGCGCCAGCAGCACGAGTCCGAATCAGCCCCAGCATTTT
>few|TRBJ2-5|TRBV7-2|NA
CASSSNHRETQYF
TGTGCCAGCAGCTCCAACCATCGAGAGACCCAGTACTTC
>few|TRBJ2-1|TRBV15|TRBD2
CATSRDLAGGPDEQFF
TGTGCCACCAGCAGAGATCTAGCGGGAGGGCCCGATGAGCAGTTCTTC
>NA|TRBJ2-5|TRBV5-6|TRBD2
CASSQNDGRTETQYF
TGTGCCAGCAGCCAGAACGACGGGAGGACAGAGACCCAGTACTTC
>NA|TRBJ2-5|TRBV29-1|NA
CSVASLKVGTQYF
TGCAGTGTTGCTTCCCTCAAGGTGGGGACCCAGTACTTC
>many|TRBJ2-1|TRBV29-1|TRBD2
CSVGLDRPEQFF
TGCAGCGTGGGACTAGATCGGCCTGAGCAGTTCTTC
>many|TRBJ2-5|TRBV29-1|NA
CSVDKGLGAPTETQYF
TGCAGCGTTGATAAGGGCCTGGGGGCCCCAACAGAGACCCAGTACTTC
>NA|TRBJ2-1|TRBV4-2|NA
CASSQESPSSYNEQFF
TGTGCCAGCAGCCAAGAAAGCCCCAGCTCCTACAATGAGCAGTTCTTC
>NA|TRBJ2-7|TRBV4-1|NA
CASSQVLRGRYEQYF
TGCGCCAGCAGCCAAGTTCTTAGGGGGAGGTACGAGCAGTACTTC
>NA|TRBJ2-7|TRBV14|NA
CASSQEGLGQYEQYF
TGTGCCAGCAGCCAAGAGGGCCTAGGACAGTACGAGCAGTACTTC